This T cell receptor beta chain was recorded in a study of blood T cells in healthy people across ages. This clonotype has just a few counts. Germline assignment: CDR1 SQVTM and CDR2 ANQGSEA. Unmatched junction bases numbered 5, after V lost 4 bases and J lost 5 bases. The CDR3 is 13 amino acids. The second PCR ran roughly 6 to 11 cycles with a sample-barcoded 5' primer and J-beta primers. TCRdb used MiXCR to reprocess the 5' RACE reads, holding one entry per CDR3 protein. The table includes 710,000 or so distinct CDR3 sequences, over 20% detected once. The specimen was blood. This clonotype originated in a man between 65 and 80 years old in good health. The V and J genes are TRBV29-1 and TRBJ1-1; the match to TRBD1 covers 9 bases. The CDR3: CSVVGTGRTEAFF. CDR3 nucleotides: TGCAGCGTTGTGGGGACAGGGAGGACTGAAGCTTTCTTT.